Presented here are 26 T cell receptor beta chains from one specimen sequenced in a study of T-cell memory formation after mild COVID-19. TCRdb fed the 5' RACE reads into MiXCR, producing one record per CDR3 protein. The sample has hundreds of thousands of distinct CDR3 sequences; approximately 18% are singletons. Sequenced material: PBMCs or a T cell subset sorted from them (not recorded which). These receptors were collected from an adult woman who had mild COVID-19 (a few samples of this study predate the infection). Cell type and time point are not known.

The chain joins TRBV7-2 to TRBJ2-2; 10 bases match TRBD2. Looked up from germline, CDR1 is SGHTA and CDR2 is FQGNSA. V was pared by 2 bases and J by 5 bases, with 5 bases of the junction left unmatched. This CDR3 is 16 amino acids long. The CDR3 sequence: CASSLRTSGLTGELFF. CDR3 sequence (DNA): TGTGCCAGCAGCTTAAGGACTAGCGGACTAACCGGGGAGCTGTTTTTT. The variable domain in full, completed from reference TRBV7-2 and TRBJ2-2, reads GAGVSQSPSNKVTEKGKDVELRCDPISGHTALYWYRQSLGQGLEFLIYFQGNSAPDKSGLPSDRFSAERTGGSVSTLTIQRTQQEDSAVYLCASSLRTSGLTGELFFGEGSRLTVL.

This clonotype was counted only a few times. V usage is TRBV7-2 and J usage is TRBJ2-2; 11 nucleotides agree with TRBD2. The CDR3 is 18 residues long. V gave up 3 bases and J gave up 1 base; unmatched junction bases: 7. Germline V gene lookup returns CDR1 SGHTA and CDR2 FQGNSA. CDR3 residues: CASSFLALAGGNTGELFF. As DNA, the CDR3 is TGTGCCAGCAGCTTCTTGGCGCTAGCGGGAGGGAACACCGGGGAGCTGTTTTTT.

The table lists this clonotype with a few counts. The chain couples TRBV3-1 to TRBJ2-1; D gene uncertain. This CDR3 has 13 amino acids. Germline-derived CDR1 and CDR2 are LGHDT and YNNKEL (reference sequence). V was shortened by 2 bases and J by 9 bases, with 11 bases between the two germline ends. The CDR3 coding sequence is TGTGCCAGCAGCCAATTAGGCGCAGCTGAGCAGTTCTTC. This translates into CASSQLGAAEQFF.

The chain employs TRBV25-1 and TRBJ2-7, with D perhaps matching TRBD1 (7 bases). V lost 1 base and J lost 5, with 12 bases in between. Germline assignment: CDR1 MGHDK and CDR2 SYGVNS. The CDR3 has 14 amino acids. The CDR3 sequence is CASSESGGFDEQYF. In nucleotides, the CDR3 is TGTGCCAGCAGTGAATCAGGGGGGTTCGACGAGCAGTACTTC.

The V and J genes are TRBV19 and TRBJ1-5; 8 nucleotides agree with TRBD1. The CDR3 loop spans 15 amino acids. Trimming removed 2 bases from V and 5 bases from J; junction bases left unmatched: 5. Germline CDR1 is LNHDA and CDR2 is SQIVND (reference sequence). CDR3 in DNA: TGTGCCAGTAGTATACGTGCAGGGGGCCATCAGCCCCAGCATTTT. It encodes CASSIRAGGHQPQHF. Full variable domain (missing parts from reference TRBV19 and TRBJ1-5): DGGITQSPKYLFRKEGQNVTLSCEQNLNHDAMYWYRQDPGQGLRLIYYSQIVNDFQKGDIAEGYSVSREKKESFPLTVTSAQKNPTAFYLCASSIRAGGHQPQHFGDGTRLSIL.

The chain carries TRBV5-6 and TRBJ2-3; D gene uncertain. Looked up from germline, CDR1 is SGHDT and CDR2 is YYEEEE. The length of the CDR3 is 14 residues. V was trimmed by 2 bases and J by 3 bases, leaving 10 bases between them. DNA for the CDR3: TGTGCCAGCAGCTTAGGGCTAGAGACAGATACGCAGTATTTT. As protein: CASSLGLETDTQYF.

This clonotype was found a few times. An end of the junction does not agree with germline; a read error may underlie this. The chain links TRBV20-1 to TRBJ2-1, with 12 bases fitting TRBD2. The CDR3 is made up of 11 amino acids. Per the germline V gene, CDR1 is DFQATT and CDR2 is SNEGSKA (reference sequence). The CDR3: CSARGASGRAF. The DNA for the CDR3 is TGCAGTGCTAGGGGGGCTAGCGGGAGGGCCTTC.

This clonotype occurred a few times. CDR3 loop: CASSPRAGFYEQYF. CDR3 bases: TGTGCCAGCAGCCCTAGGGCAGGATTTTACGAGCAGTACTTC. This chain links TRBV25-1 with TRBJ2-7; D call uncertain. Germline CDR1 is MGHDK and CDR2 is SYGVNS. Trimming left V 6 bases short and J 4 bases short, with 16 bases between. This CDR3 comprises 14 residues.

This clonotype was observed a handful of times. The rearrangement joins TRBV4-2 to TRBJ2-3; the match to TRBD2 covers 13 bases. V lost 2 bases to trimming and J lost 6 bases; unmatched junction nucleotides: 5. Germline assignment: CDR1 LGHNA and CDR2 YNFKEQ. The CDR3 totals 16 residues. The CDR3 loop is CASSQRTSGSLDTQYF. DNA for the CDR3: TGTGCCAGCAGCCAACGGACTAGCGGGAGTTTGGATACGCAGTATTTT.

The sample holds a few counts of this clonotype. The junction shows a germline mismatch at one end, possibly a read error. This sequence joins TRBV7-7 and TRBJ2-5, with 7 nucleotides matching TRBD1. The germline gives CDR1 SSHAT, CDR2 FNYEAQ (reference sequence). This CDR3 is 14 amino acids long. In DNA form, the CDR3 reads TGTGCTAGCAGCTTAGTGGGACAGAAAGAGGCCCAGTACTTC. Translation: CASSLVGQKEAQYF. Complete variable domain (other parts from reference TRBV7-7 and TRBJ2-5): GAGVSQSPRYKVTKRGQDVTLRCDPISSHATLYWYQQALGQGPEFLTYFNYEAQPDKSGLPSDRFSAERPEGSISTLTIQRTEQRDSAMYRCASSLVGQKEAQYFGPGTRLLVL.

This clonotype was picked up one time. V gene TRBV2 combines with J gene TRBJ1-5; D gene ambiguous. Trimming stripped 5 bases from V and 4 bases from J, with 15 bases between. The CDR3 is 15 residues long. Germline values: CDR1 SNHLY, CDR2 FYNNEI. The CDR3 reads CASSLPWTANQPQHF. The CDR3, as DNA: TGTGCCAGCAGTTTACCTTGGACCGCTAATCAGCCCCAGCATTTT.

The chain has TRBV30 and TRBJ2-1; 8 nucleotides align to TRBD2. With 1 base clipped from V and 8 bases from J, the junction kept 13 bases outside the gene matches. The CDR3 consists of 16 residues. The germline gives CDR1 GTSNPN, CDR2 SVGIG (reference sequence). The CDR3 here is CAWSGQAGLAGDEQFF. Here the CDR3 DNA reads TGTGCCTGGAGTGGACAAGCTGGACTAGCTGGAGATGAGCAGTTCTTC. Filled out from reference TRBV30 and TRBJ2-1, the complete variable domain reads SQTIHQWPATLVQPVGSPLSLECTVEGTSNPNLYWYRQAAGRGLQLLFYSVGIGQISSEVPQNLSASRPQDRQFILSSKKLLLSDSGFYLCAWSGQAGLAGDEQFFGPGTRLTVL.

The rearrangement uses TRBV7-2 and TRBJ2-3; 10 bases are shared with TRBD2. This CDR3 region has 15 residues. J gave up 5 bases and V 5 bases, and 7 bases lay outside the gene matches. CDR1 and CDR2 (germline): SGHTA, FQGNSA. The CDR3 region has the DNA TGTGCCAGCAGCCACATAGCGGGAGGTTTAGATACGCAGTATTTT. It specifies CASSHIAGGLDTQYF.

Only a few counts were recorded for this clonotype. The CDR3 is CASSSPDRPGQPQHF. The CDR3 DNA reads TGTGCCAGCAGTTCCCCGGACAGGCCGGGTCAGCCCCAGCATTTT. The V call is TRBV6-6, the J call TRBJ1-5; 7 nucleotides match TRBD1. CDR1 is MNHNY, CDR2 SVGAGI, per germline (reference sequence). This CDR3 is 15 amino acids long. The trim removed 4 bases at V and 6 bases at J, leaving 9 bases unmatched.

V gene TRBV19 combines with J gene TRBJ2-2, with TRBD1 identical over 9 bases. The CDR3 is made up of 16 amino acids. J was trimmed by 5 bases and V by 6 bases; bases with no gene match: 10. Germline values: CDR1 LNHDA, CDR2 SQIVND (reference sequence). The CDR3 loop is CASRRAGQGFTGELFF. The CDR3 DNA reads TGTGCCAGTAGGAGGGCGGGACAGGGCTTTACCGGGGAGCTGTTTTTT.

This clonotype has more than one count but fewer than ten. This chain connects TRBV4-3 to TRBJ2-5; 8 nucleotides align to TRBD1. Losses at the gene ends were 2 bases for V and 2 bases for J; bases not matched to a gene: 4. The germline V gene encodes CDR1 LGHNA and CDR2 YSLEER. The CDR3 is 15 residues long. The CDR3 loop is CASSQWGQAQETQYF. The CDR3 nucleotides are TGCGCCAGCAGCCAATGGGGACAGGCTCAAGAGACCCAGTACTTC.

Only a few counts were recorded for this clonotype. V usage is TRBV27 and J usage is TRBJ2-7; the D gene is possibly TRBD2 (6 bases). Germline V gives CDR1 MNHEY, CDR2 SMNVEV (reference sequence). V was trimmed by 3 bases and J by 6 bases, leaving 9 bases between them. The CDR3 runs 12 residues. CDR3 region: CASSFGGSEQYF. CDR3 nucleotide sequence: TGTGCCAGCAGTTTTGGGGGGAGCGAGCAGTACTTC.

J is TRBJ2-4 and V is TRBV30; 8 positions match TRBD2. CDR1 is GTSNPN, CDR2 SVGIG, per germline (reference sequence). There are 15 residues in the CDR3. V trimming: 2 bases; J trimming: 7 bases; junction bases outside the gene matches: 10. The CDR3 DNA follows: TGTGCCTGGAGTCGGGGACTAGGCGGGATGAACATTCAGTACTTC. The encoded protein is CAWSRGLGGMNIQYF.

In nucleotides, the CDR3 is TGTGCCAGCACCTACGAAGCGACGGACAGTCTCCTTGGCTACACCTTC. Its protein is CASTYEATDSLLGYTF. The chain employs TRBV6-6 and TRBJ1-2, with a weak D call TRBD1 (6 bases). CDR1 and CDR2 (germline): MNHNY, SVGAGI (reference sequence). This CDR3 is 16 amino acids long. V lost 7 bases and J lost 7, with 25 bases in between.

The sample holds a few counts of this clonotype. The rearrangement joins TRBV12-3 or TRBV12-4 to TRBJ1-2; D unresolved. The CDR3 covers 15 residues. V lost 5 bases to trimming and J lost 4 bases, with 17 bases between them. In DNA, the CDR3 is TGTGCCAGCAGTCCCTTGCTCTCGGGAGTCTATGGCTACACCTTC. Protein: CASSPLLSGVYGYTF.

This clonotype showed up just a few times. V is TRBV19 and J is TRBJ1-1; 8 bases line up with TRBD1. V was pared by 9 bases and J by 1 base, with 1 base of the junction left unmatched. The CDR3 length is 12 residues. CDR1 and CDR2 from the germline V gene are LNHDA and SQIVND (reference sequence). The CDR3 sequence is CASGQGNTEAFF. The CDR3 nucleotides are TGTGCCAGCGGACAGGGGAACACTGAAGCTTTCTTT.

The CDR3 bases are TGCGCCAGCAGCCAGGTCCGGGACGTCGCCCAATATGGCTACACCTTC. Its translation: CASSQVRDVAQYGYTF. This chain joins TRBV4-1 and TRBJ1-2; the D gene is possibly TRBD1 (5 bases). The CDR3 consists of 16 residues. Trimming pared 3 bases from V and 5 bases from J, leaving 19 bases between. Germline CDR1 is MGHRA and CDR2 is YSYEKL.

This clonotype was picked up a small number of times. This rearrangement joins TRBV7-3 to TRBJ2-3; maybe TRBD1 (6 bases). V dropped 5 bases and J dropped 6 bases, with 15 bases sitting between them. This CDR3 has 14 amino acids. Germline V gene sequence: CDR1 SGHTA, CDR2 FQGTGA. The CDR3 sequence: CASSLRAGVDTQYF. As DNA, the CDR3 is TGTGCCAGCAGCCTCCGCGCAGGGGTTGATACGCAGTATTTT.

The chain carries TRBV5-4 and TRBJ2-2; D may be TRBD2 (5 bases). The CDR3 contains 15 residues. Deletions cut 4 bases from V and 5 bases from J, with 15 bases between. The germline gives CDR1 SGHNT, CDR2 YYREEE (reference sequence). The CDR3 DNA follows: TGTGCCAGCAGCGCTGGAGGTCTGGCTACCGGGGAGCTGTTTTTT. Protein: CASSAGGLATGELFF.

This clonotype occurred a few times. This chain links TRBV12-3 or TRBV12-4 with TRBJ2-1, with D hard to call. This CDR3 contains 13 residues. V dropped 2 bases and J dropped 6 bases, with 8 bases sitting between them. CDR3 protein: CASSLPGLNEQFF. CDR3 in DNA: TGTGCCAGCAGTTTACCCGGGCTCAATGAGCAGTTCTTC.

This chain links TRBV21-1 with TRBJ2-7. TRBV21-1 represents a pseudogene. This CDR3 has 15 amino acids. CDR3 loop: CASSKGKTVSYEQYF. In DNA, the CDR3 is TGTGCCAGCAGCAAAGGCAAGACGGTCTCCTACGAGCAGTACTTC.